The entry below gives a single T cell receptor beta chain sequence along with its context. Its target is unknown. Scientists ran DNA taken from cultured CD4+ T cells through the Oncomine TCR Beta short-read assay for sequencing. It was cultured CD4+ T cells from which genomic DNA was extracted. Using its own MiXCR run on the PCR reads, TCRdb lists one record per CDR3 protein. The data show around 20,000 distinct CDR3 sequences, 67% seen once. This sample was taken from a study of vaccination and CD4 T cells after COVID-19. General observations from the study: Spike mono-reactive status applied to 304 of 307 vaccine-specific clones in convalescent patients.

V dropped 0 bases and J dropped 7 bases, with 15 bases sitting between them. Germline V lookup: CDR1 GTSNPN, CDR2 SVGIG (reference sequence). The CDR3 loop spans 14 amino acids. The treatment: approximately 11-day PBMC culture with coronavirus spike peptide pools or control peptides (ViraFEST assay). Before TCRs were sequenced, ViraFEST expanded antigen-specific T cells with peptide pools. The dates of positive PCR tests extended from March through December 2020 and came before the US Alpha, Beta and Delta variants. V usage is TRBV30 and J usage is TRBJ1-2; no clear D. The sample was CD4+ T cells from blood, cultured in vitro. The sequence came from a human donor who had recovered from COVID-19. In nucleotides, the CDR3 is TGTGCCTGGAGTGTGATTGGGGTTTGGGGTGGCTACACCTTC. It encodes CAWSVIGVWGGYTF.